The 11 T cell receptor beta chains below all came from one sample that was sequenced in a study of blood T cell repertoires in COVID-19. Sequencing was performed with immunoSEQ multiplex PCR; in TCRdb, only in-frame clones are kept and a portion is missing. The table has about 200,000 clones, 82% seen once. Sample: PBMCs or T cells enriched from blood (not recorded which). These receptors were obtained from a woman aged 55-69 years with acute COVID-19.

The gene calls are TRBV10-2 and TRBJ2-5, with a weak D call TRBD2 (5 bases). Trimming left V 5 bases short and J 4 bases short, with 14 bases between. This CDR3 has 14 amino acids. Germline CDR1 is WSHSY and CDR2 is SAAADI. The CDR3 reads CASSIRGSGETQYF. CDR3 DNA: TGCGCCAGCAGTATAAGAGGGTCGGGAGAGACCCAGTACTTC.

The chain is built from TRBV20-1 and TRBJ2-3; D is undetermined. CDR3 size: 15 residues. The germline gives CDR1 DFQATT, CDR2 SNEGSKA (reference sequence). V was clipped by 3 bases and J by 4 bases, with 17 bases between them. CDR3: CSASTESVRADTQYF. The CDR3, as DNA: TGCAGTGCTAGTACCGAGTCTGTACGGGCAGATACGCAGTATTTT.

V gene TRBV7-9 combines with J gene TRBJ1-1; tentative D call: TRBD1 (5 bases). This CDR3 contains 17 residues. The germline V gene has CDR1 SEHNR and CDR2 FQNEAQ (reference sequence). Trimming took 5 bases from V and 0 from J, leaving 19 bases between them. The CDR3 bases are TGTGCCAGCAGCCACACGAGACAGTTTCACATGAACACTGAAGCTTTCTTT. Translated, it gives CASSHTRQFHMNTEAFF.

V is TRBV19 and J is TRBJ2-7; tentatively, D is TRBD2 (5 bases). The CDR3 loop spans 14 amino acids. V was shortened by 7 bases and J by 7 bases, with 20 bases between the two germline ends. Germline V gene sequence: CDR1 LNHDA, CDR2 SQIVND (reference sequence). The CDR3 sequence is CASKPGRFTEEQYF. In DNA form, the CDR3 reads TGTGCCAGTAAACCGGGAAGGTTTACGGAAGAGCAGTACTTC.

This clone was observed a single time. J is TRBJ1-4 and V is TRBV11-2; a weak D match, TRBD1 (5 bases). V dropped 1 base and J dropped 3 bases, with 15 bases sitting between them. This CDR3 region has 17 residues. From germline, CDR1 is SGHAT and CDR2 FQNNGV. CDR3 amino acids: CASSLGVRGEANEKLFF. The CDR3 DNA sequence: TGTGCCAGCAGCTTAGGGGTTCGGGGGGAGGCTAATGAAAAACTGTTTTTT.

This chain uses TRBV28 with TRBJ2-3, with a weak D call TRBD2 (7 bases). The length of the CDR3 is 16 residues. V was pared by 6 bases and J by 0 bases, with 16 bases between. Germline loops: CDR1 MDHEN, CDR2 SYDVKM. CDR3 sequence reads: CASRSTGGGSTDTQYF. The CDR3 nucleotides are TGTGCCAGCAGATCCACCGGCGGGGGCAGCACAGATACGCAGTATTTT.

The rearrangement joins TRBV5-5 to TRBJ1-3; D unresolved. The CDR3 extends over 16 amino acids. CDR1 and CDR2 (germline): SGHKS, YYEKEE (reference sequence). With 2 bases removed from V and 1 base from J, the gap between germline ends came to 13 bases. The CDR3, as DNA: TGTGCCAGCAGCTTTGGGGTCCGGGGTTCTGGAAACACCATATATTTT. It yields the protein CASSFGVRGSGNTIYF.

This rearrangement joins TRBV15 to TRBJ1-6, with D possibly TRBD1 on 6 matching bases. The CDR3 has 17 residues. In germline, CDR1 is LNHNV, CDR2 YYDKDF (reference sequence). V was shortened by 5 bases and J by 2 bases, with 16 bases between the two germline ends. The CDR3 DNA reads TGTGCCACCAGCCGAAGGAAGGGGGACCCCTATAATTCACCCCTCCACTTT. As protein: CATSRRKGDPYNSPLHF.

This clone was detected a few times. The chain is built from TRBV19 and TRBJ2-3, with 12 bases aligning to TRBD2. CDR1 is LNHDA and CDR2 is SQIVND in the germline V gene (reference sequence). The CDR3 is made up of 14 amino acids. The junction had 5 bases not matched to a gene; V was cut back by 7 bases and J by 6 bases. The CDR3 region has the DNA TGTGCCAGTAAACTAGCGGGGGGTGGGGATACGCAGTATTTT. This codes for CASKLAGGGDTQYF.

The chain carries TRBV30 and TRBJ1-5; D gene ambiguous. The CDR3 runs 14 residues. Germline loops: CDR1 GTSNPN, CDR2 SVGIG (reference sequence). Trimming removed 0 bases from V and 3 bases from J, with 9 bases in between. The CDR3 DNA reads TGTGCCTGGAGTGTACCGGGAGACAATCAGCCCCAGCATTTT. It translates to CAWSVPGDNQPQHF.

CDR3 residues: CASSLGGEGYNEQFF. The CDR3 DNA reads as TGTGCCAGCAGTTTAGGAGGGGAGGGCTACAATGAGCAGTTCTTC. The chain uses TRBV28 and TRBJ2-1, with 7 nucleotides matching TRBD2. Trimming removed 2 bases from V and 3 bases from J; junction bases left unmatched: 4. The CDR3 consists of 15 residues. Germline lookup yields CDR1 MDHEN and CDR2 SYDVKM.